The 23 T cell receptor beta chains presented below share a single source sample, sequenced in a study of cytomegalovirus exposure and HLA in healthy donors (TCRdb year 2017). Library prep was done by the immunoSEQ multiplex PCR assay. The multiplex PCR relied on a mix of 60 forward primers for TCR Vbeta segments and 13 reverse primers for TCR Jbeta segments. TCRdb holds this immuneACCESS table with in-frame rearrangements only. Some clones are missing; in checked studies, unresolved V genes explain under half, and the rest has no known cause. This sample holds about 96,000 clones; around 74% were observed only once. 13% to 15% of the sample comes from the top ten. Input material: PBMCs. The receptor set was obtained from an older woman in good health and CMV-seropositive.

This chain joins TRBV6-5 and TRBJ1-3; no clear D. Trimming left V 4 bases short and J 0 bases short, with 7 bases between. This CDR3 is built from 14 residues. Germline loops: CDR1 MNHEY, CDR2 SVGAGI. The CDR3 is CASSSSSSGNTIYF. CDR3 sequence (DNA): TGTGCCAGCAGTTCCTCGAGCTCTGGAAACACCATATATTTT.

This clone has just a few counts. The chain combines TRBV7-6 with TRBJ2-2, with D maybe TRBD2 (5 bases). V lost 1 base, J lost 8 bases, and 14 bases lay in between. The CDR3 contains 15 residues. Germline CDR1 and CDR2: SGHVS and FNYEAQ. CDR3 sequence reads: CASSLVTTHDGELFF. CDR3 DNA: TGTGCCAGCAGCTTAGTGACTACCCATGATGGGGAGCTGTTTTTT.

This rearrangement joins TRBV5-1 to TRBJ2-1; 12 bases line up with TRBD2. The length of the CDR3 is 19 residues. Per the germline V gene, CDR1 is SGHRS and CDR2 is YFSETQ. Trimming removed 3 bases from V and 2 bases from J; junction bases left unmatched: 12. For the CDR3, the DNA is TGCGCCAGCAGCTGGGATCTAGCGGGAGGGCCGGTCCCCTACAATGAGCAGTTCTTC. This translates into CASSWDLAGGPVPYNEQFF.

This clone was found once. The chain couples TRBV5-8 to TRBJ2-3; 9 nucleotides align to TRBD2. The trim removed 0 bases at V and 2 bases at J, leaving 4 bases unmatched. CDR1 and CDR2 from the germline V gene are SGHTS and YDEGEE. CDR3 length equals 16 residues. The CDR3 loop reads CASSLDIAGVTDTQYF. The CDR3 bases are TGTGCCAGCAGCTTGGATATAGCGGGAGTCACAGATACGCAGTATTTT.

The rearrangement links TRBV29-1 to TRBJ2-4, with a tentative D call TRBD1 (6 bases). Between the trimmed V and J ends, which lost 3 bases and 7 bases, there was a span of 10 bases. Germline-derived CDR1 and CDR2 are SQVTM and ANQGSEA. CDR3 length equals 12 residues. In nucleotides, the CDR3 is TGCAGCGTTGACAGGGGTCGCAACATTCAGTACTTC. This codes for CSVDRGRNIQYF. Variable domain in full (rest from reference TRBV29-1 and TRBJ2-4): SAVISQKPSRDICQRGTSLTIQCQVDSQVTMMFWYRQQPGQSLTLIATANQGSEATYESGFVIDKFPISRPNLTFSTLTVSNMSPEDSSIYLCSVDRGRNIQYFGAGTRLSVL.

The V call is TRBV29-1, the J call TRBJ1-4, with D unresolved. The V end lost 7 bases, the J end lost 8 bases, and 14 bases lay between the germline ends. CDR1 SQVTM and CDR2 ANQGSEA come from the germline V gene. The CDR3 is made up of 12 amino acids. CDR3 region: CSGLMAGEKLFF. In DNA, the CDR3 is TGCAGCGGCTTAATGGCCGGGGAAAAACTGTTTTTT.

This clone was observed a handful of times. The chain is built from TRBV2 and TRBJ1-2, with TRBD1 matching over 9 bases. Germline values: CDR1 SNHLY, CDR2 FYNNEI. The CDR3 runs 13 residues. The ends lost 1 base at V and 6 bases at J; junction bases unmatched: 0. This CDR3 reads CASSEGTGDGYTF. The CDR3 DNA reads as TGTGCCAGCAGTGAAGGGACAGGGGATGGCTACACCTTC.

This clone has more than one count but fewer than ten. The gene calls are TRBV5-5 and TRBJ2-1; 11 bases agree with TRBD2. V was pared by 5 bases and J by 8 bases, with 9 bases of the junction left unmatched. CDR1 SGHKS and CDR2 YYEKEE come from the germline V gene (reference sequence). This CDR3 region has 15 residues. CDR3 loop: CASRREGSGRDEQFF. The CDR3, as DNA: TGTGCCAGCAGGAGGGAAGGTAGCGGGAGGGATGAGCAGTTCTTC.

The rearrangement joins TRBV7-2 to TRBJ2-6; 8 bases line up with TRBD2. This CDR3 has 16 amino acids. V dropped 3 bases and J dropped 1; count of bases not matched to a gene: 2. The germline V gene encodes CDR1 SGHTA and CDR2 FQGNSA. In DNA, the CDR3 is TGTGCCAGCAGCTTCCCGGGGGGGTCTGGGGCCAACGTCCTGACTTTC. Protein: CASSFPGGSGANVLTF. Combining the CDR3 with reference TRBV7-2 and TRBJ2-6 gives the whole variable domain GAGVSQSPSNKVTEKGKDVELRCDPISGHTALYWYRQSLGQGLEFLIYFQGNSAPDKSGLPSDRFSAERTGGSVSTLTIQRTQQEDSAVYLCASSFPGGSGANVLTFGAGSRLTVL.

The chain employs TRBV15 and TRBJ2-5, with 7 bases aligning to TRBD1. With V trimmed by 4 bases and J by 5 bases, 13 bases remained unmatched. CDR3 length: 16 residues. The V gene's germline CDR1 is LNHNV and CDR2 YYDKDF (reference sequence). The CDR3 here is CATSTTNRGPWETQYF. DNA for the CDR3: TGTGCCACCAGCACCACGAACAGGGGACCTTGGGAGACCCAGTACTTC.

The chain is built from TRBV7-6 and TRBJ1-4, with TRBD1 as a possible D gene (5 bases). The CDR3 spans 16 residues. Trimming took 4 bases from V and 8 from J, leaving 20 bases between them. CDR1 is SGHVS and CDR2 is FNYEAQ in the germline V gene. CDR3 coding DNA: TGTGCCAGCAGCTCAGACGGAGGGCCAGGGCCCGAAAAACTGTTTTTT. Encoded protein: CASSSDGGPGPEKLFF.

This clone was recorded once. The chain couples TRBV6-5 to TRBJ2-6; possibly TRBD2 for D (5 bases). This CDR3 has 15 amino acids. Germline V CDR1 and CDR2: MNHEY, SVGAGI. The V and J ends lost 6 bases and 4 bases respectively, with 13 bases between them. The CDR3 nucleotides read TGTGCCAGCAGCAAACGGGAAGCCGGGGCCAACGTCCTGACTTTC. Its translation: CASSKREAGANVLTF.

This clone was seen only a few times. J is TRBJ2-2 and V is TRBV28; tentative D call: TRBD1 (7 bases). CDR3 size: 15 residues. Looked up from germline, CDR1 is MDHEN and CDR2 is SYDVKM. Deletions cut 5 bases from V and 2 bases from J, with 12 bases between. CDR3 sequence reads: CASSRGTDNTGELFF. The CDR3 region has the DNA TGTGCCAGCAGTCGCGGGACAGACAACACCGGGGAGCTGTTTTTT.

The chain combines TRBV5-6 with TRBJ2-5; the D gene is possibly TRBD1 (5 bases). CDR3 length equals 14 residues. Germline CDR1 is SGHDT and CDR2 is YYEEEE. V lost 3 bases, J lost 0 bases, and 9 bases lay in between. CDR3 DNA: TGTGCCAGCAGCTGGCAGGGATACCAAGAGACCCAGTACTTC. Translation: CASSWQGYQETQYF. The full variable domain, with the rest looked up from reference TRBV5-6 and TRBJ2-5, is DAGVTQSPTHLIKTRGQQVTLRCSPKSGHDTVSWYQQALGQGPQFIFQYYEEEERQRGNFPDRFSGHQFPNYSSELNVNALLLGDSALYLCASSWQGYQETQYFGPGTRLLVL.

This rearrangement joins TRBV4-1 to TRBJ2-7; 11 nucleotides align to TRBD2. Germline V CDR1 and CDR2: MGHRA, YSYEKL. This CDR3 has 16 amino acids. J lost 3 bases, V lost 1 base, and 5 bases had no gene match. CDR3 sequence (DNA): TGCGCCAGCAGCCAAGCCTTGCTAGCGGGGGGCTACGAGCAGTACTTC. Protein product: CASSQALLAGGYEQYF.

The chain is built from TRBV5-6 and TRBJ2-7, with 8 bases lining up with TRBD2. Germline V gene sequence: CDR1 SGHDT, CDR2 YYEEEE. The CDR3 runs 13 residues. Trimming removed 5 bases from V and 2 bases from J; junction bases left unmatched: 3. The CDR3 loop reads CASRPGGTYEQYF. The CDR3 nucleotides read TGTGCCAGCAGGCCGGGGGGGACCTACGAGCAGTACTTC.

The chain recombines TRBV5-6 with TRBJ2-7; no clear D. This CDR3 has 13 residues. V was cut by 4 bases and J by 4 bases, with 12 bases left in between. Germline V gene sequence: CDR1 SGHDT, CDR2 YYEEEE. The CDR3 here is CASSPLVYYEQYF. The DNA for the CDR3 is TGTGCCAGCAGCCCCTTAGTATATTACGAGCAGTACTTC. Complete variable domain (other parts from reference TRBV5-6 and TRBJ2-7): DAGVTQSPTHLIKTRGQQVTLRCSPKSGHDTVSWYQQALGQGPQFIFQYYEEEERQRGNFPDRFSGHQFPNYSSELNVNALLLGDSALYLCASSPLVYYEQYFGPGTRLTVT.

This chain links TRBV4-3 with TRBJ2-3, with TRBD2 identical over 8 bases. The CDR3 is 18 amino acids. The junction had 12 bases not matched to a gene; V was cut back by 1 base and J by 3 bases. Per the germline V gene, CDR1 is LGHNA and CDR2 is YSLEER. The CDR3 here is CASSQVGGGLFGTDTQYF. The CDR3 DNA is TGCGCCAGCAGCCAAGTAGGCGGGGGGCTTTTTGGTACAGATACGCAGTATTTT.

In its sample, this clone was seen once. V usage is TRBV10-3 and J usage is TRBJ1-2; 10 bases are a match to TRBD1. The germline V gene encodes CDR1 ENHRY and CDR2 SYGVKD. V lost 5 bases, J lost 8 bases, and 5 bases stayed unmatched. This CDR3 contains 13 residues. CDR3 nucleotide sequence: TGTGCCATCAGTCATGACAGGGGGCGAGGCTACACCTTC. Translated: CAISHDRGRGYTF.

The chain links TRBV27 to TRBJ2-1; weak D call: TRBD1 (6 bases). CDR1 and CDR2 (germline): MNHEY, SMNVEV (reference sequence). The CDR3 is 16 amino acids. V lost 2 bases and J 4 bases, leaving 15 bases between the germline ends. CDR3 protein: CASSLPTPTGYNEQFF. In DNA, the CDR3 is TGTGCCAGCAGTTTACCGACTCCGACAGGTTACAATGAGCAGTTCTTC.

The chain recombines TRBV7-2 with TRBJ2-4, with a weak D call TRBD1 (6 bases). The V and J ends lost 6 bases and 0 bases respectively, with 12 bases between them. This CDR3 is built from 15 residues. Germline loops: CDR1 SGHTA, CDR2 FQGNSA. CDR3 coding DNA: TGTGCCAGCAGACCTACAGGGTTAGCCAAAAACATTCAGTACTTC. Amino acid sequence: CASRPTGLAKNIQYF. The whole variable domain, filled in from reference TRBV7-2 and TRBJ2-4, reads GAGVSQSPSNKVTEKGKDVELRCDPISGHTALYWYRQSLGQGLEFLIYFQGNSAPDKSGLPSDRFSAERTGGSVSTLTIQRTQQEDSAVYLCASRPTGLAKNIQYFGAGTRLSVL.

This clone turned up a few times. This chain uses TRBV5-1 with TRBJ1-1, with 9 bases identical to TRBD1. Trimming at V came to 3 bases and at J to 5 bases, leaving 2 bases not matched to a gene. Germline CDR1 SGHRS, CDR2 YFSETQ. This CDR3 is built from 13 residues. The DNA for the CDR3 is TGCGCCAGCAGCTCACAGGGGGCAACTGAAGCTTTCTTT. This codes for CASSSQGATEAFF.

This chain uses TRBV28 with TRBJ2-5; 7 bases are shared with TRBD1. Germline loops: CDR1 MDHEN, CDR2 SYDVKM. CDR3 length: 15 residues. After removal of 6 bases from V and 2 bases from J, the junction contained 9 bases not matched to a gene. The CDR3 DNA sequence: TGTGCCAGCAGCGACTTCCAGGGGGATCAAGAGACCCAGTACTTC. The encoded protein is CASSDFQGDQETQYF.